This T cell receptor (beta chain) was identified in a study of technical replicates of blood from a handful of donors. The repertoire was sequenced with immunoSEQ multiplex PCR; TCRdb's copy has only in-frame clones and lacks some. Of 50,000 to 70,000 clones in the sample, around 93% were seen once. Germline V CDR1 and CDR2: SGHRS, YFSETQ. The CDR3 is 17 residues long. The J segment lost 2 bases and the V segment lost 5 bases, leaving 9 bases of the junction unmatched. Specimen: PBMCs. The chain couples TRBV5-1 to TRBJ1-6, with TRBD1 identical over 8 bases. This sequence originates from a human donor in good health. Some clones in this sample may be carry-over from other donors' samples. The CDR3 sequence is CASRPDRGGTYNSPLHF. The CDR3 bases are TGCGCCAGCAGGCCTGACAGGGGAGGCACCTATAATTCACCCCTCCACTTT.